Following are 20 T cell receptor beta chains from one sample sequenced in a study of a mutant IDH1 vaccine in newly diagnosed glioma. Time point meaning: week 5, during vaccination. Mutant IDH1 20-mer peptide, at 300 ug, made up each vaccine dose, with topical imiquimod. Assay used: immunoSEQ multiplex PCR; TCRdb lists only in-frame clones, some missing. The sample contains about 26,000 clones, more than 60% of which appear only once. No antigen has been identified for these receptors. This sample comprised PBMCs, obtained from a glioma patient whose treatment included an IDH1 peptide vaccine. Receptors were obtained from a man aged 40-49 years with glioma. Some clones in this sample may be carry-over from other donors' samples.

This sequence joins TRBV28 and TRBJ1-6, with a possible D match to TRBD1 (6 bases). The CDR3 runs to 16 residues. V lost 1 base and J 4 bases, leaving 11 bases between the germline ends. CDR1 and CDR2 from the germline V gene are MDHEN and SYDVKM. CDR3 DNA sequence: TGTGCCAGCAGTTTATTGGGAGGGGGTTATAATTCACCCCTCCACTTT. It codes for CASSLLGGGYNSPLHF.

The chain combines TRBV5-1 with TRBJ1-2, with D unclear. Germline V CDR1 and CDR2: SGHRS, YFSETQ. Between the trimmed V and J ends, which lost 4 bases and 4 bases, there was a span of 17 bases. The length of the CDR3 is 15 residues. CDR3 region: CASSPRDPAGYGYTF. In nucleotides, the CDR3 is TGCGCCAGCAGCCCCCGTGACCCGGCGGGCTATGGCTACACCTTC.

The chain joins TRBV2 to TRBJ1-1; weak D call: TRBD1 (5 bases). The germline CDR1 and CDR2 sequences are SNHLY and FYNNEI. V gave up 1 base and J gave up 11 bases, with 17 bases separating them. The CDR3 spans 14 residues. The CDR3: CASSEGIGGKGAFF. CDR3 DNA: TGTGCCAGCAGTGAAGGGATTGGGGGAAAGGGGGCTTTCTTT.

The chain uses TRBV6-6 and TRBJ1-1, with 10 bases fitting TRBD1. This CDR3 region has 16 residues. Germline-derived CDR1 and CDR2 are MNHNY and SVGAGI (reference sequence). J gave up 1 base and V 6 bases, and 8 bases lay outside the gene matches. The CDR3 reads CASSLGQGRGNTEAFF. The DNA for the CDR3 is TGTGCCAGCAGCTTGGGACAGGGGAGAGGGAACACTGAAGCTTTCTTT.

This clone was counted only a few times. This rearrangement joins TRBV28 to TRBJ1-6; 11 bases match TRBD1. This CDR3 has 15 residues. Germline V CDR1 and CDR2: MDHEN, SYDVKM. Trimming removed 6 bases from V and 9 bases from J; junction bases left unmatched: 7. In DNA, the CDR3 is TGTGCCAGCAGGGGACCGGGACAGGGGGTTTCACCCCTCCACTTT. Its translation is CASRGPGQGVSPLHF.

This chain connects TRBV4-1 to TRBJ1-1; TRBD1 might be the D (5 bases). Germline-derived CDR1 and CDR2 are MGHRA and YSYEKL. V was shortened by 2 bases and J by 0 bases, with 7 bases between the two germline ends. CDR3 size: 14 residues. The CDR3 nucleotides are TGCGCCAGCAGCCAACTGACAGTGAACACTGAAGCTTTCTTT. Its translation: CASSQLTVNTEAFF.

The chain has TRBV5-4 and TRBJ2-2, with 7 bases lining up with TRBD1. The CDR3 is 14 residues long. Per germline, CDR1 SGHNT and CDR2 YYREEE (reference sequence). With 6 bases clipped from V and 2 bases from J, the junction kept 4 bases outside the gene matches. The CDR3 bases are TGTGCCAGCACCCGGGACAGTAACACCGGGGAGCTGTTTTTT. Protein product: CASTRDSNTGELFF. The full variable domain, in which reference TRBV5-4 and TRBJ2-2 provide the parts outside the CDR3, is ETGVTQSPTHLIKTRGQQVTLRCSSQSGHNTVSWYQQALGQGPQFIFQYYREEENGRGNFPPRFSGLQFPNYSSELNVNALELDDSALYLCASTRDSNTGELFFGEGSRLTVL.

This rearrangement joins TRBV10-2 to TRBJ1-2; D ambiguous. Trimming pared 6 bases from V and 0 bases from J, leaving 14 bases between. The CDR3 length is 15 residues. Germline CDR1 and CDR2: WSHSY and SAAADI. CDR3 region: CASREDEGSNYGYTF. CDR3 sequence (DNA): TGCGCCAGCAGGGAGGACGAGGGTTCTAACTATGGCTACACCTTC.

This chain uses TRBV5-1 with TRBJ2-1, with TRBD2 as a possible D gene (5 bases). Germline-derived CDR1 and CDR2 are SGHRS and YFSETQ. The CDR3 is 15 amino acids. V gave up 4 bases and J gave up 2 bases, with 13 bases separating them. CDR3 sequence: CASSPTTGTYNEQFF. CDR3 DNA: TGCGCCAGCAGCCCTACTACCGGGACCTACAATGAGCAGTTCTTC.

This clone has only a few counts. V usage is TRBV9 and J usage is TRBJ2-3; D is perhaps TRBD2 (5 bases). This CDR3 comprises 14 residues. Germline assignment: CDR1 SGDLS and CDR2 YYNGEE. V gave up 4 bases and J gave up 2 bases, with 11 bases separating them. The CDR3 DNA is TGTGCCAGCAGCCCGACGGGGAACACAGATACGCAGTATTTT. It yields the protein CASSPTGNTDTQYF.

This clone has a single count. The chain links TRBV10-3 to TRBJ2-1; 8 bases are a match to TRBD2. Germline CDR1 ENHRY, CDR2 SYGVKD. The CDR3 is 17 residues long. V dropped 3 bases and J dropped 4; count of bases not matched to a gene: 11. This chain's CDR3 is CAISEPEGSGDYNEQFF. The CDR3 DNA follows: TGTGCCATCAGTGAACCTGAGGGTAGCGGGGATTACAATGAGCAGTTCTTC.

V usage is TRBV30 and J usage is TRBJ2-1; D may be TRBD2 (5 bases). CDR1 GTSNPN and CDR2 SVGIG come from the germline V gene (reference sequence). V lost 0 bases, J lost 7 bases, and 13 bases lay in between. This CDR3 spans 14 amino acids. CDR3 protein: CAWSVSPTGNEQFF. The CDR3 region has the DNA TGTGCCTGGAGTGTGTCTCCTACGGGGAATGAGCAGTTCTTC.

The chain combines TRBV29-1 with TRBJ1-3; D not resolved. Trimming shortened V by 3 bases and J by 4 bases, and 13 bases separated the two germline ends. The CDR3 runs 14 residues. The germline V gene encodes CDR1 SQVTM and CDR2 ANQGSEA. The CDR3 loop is CSVDPGVAGNTIYF. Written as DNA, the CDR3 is TGCAGCGTTGACCCCGGGGTTGCGGGAAACACCATATATTTT.

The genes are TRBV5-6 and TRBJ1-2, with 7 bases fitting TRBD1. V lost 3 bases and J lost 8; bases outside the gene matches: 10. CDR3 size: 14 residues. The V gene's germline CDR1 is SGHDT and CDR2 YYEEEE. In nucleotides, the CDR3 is TGTGCCAGCAGCTACGAGGGCAGGGGGGGAGGCTACACCTTC. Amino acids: CASSYEGRGGGYTF.

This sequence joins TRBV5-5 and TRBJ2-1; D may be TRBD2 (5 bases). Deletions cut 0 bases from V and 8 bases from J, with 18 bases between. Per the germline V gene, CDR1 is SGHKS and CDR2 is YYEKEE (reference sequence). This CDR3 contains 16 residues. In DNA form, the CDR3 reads TGTGCCAGCAGCTTGGGCCCTAGCCTCAACCTCTATGAGCAGTTCTTC. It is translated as CASSLGPSLNLYEQFF. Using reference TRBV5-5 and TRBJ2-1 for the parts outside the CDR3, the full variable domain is DAGVTQSPTHLIKTRGQQVTLRCSPISGHKSVSWYQQVLGQGPQFIFQYYEKEERGRGNFPDRFSARQFPNYSSELNVNALLLGDSALYLCASSLGPSLNLYEQFFGPGTRLTVL.

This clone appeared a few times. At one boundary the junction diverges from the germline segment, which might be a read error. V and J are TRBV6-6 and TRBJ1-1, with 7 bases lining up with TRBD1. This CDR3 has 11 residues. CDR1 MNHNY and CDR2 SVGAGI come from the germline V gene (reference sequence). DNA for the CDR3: TGTGCCAGCGCGGGAGGGGCAGGGGGGAGCTTT. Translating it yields CASAGGAGGSF.

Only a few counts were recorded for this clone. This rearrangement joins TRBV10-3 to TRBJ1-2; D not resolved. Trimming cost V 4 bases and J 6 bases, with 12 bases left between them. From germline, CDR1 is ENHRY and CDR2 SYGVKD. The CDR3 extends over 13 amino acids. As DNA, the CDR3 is TGTGCCATCAGTGGGCCTGTGAGAGATGGCTACACCTTC. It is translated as CAISGPVRDGYTF.

The CDR3 nucleotides read TGTGCCAGCAGTTTAAACGGGGAGGGGCGGGAGACCCAGTACTTC. This sequence encodes CASSLNGEGRETQYF. This rearrangement joins TRBV28 to TRBJ2-5; TRBD2 matches at 7 bases. CDR1 is MDHEN, CDR2 SYDVKM, per germline. This CDR3 contains 15 residues. Trimming cost V 2 bases and J 5 bases; bases outside gene matches: 8.

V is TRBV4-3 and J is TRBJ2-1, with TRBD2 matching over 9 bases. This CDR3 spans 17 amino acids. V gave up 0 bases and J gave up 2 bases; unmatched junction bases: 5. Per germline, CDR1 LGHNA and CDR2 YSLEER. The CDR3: CASSQDIERGAYNEQFF. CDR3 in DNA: TGCGCCAGCAGCCAAGATATCGAGCGGGGGGCCTACAATGAGCAGTTCTTC.

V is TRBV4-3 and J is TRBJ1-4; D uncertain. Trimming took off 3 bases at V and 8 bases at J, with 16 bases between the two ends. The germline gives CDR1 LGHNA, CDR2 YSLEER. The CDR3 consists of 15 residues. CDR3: CASSQIGLSYEKLFF. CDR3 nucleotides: TGCGCCAGCAGCCAGATAGGGCTGAGCTACGAAAAACTGTTTTTT.